Included here is one T cell receptor beta chain sequence, with context. Its target is not known. This entry is derived from a study of OX40 agonist ivuxolimab in advanced cancers. Study-level background: Enrolled patients in dose escalation had cancers that were hepatocellular carcinoma, melanoma, renal cell or head and neck cancer. A male proportion of approximately 80% was recorded, with mean age about 54 years and range roughly 20 to 90.

Broader study findings: CD4+ and CD8+ blood T cells expanded clonally by week 6 at 0.1 to 3.0 mg/kg.

V lost 3 bases, J lost 8 bases, and 8 bases stayed unmatched. In germline, CDR1 is LNHDA, CDR2 SQIVND (reference sequence). The CDR3 spans 14 residues. Patients with a history of autoimmune disease or on systemic immunosuppression were excluded. The data were produced by immunoSEQ multiplex PCR, yet TCRdb's version contains in-frame clones alone and is incomplete. Of 55,000 to 80,000 clones in the sample, 84% were seen once. The receptor's source is an adult with an advanced solid tumor such as melanoma, head and neck, liver or kidney cancer. The chain is built from TRBV19 and TRBJ1-2, with TRBD1 matching over 8 bases. The material sequenced was CD4+ or CD8+ T cells sorted from blood, taken in a trial of the OX40 agonist ivuxolimab. CDR3 DNA sequence: TGTGCCAGTAGTATGATAGGACAGGGTAGGGGCTACACCTTC. This sequence encodes CASSMIGQGRGYTF.